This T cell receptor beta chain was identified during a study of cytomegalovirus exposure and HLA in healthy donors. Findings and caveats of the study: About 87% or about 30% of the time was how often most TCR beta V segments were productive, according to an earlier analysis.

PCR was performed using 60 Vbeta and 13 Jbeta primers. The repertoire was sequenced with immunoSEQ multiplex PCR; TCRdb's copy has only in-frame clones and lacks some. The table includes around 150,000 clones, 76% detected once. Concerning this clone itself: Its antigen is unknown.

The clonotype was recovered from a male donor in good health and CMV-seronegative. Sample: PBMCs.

CDR3 in amino acids: CASSRGNYGYTF. The CDR3 DNA reads as TGTGCCAGTAGCAGGGGTAACTATGGCTACACCTTC. The chain couples TRBV19 to TRBJ1-2; possibly TRBD1 for D (6 bases). CDR1 and CDR2 from the germline V gene are LNHDA and SQIVND (reference sequence). Trimming stripped 6 bases from V and 1 base from J, with 6 bases between. The CDR3 is 12 residues long.